These 16 T cell receptor beta chains originate from one sample sequenced in a study of CD8 T cells in ankylosing spondylitis (dated by TCRdb to 2015 to 2018). The library was obtained by 5' RACE. The instrument given in TCRdb is Illumina MiSeq. The public reads were reanalyzed by TCRdb: fastp trimming at Q25, MiXCR alignment, in-frame beta chains only. Each record represents a unique CDR3 protein, reported with the most common genes and DNA among its rows. In this sample the table shows about 24,000 distinct CDR3 sequences, around 13% of which occur a single time. The ten largest clones capture about 32% of the sample. Sequenced material: blood. All receptors derive from a male donor with ankylosing spondylitis or in good health (not recorded which).

V gene TRBV10-3 combines with J gene TRBJ2-2; 7 bases agree with TRBD1. The CDR3 has 15 amino acids. V shed 6 bases and J 0 bases; nucleotides not matched to a gene: 4. CDR1 is ENHRY, CDR2 SYGVKD, per germline. The CDR3 protein is CAISGTVTNTGELFF. DNA for the CDR3: TGTGCCATCAGCGGGACAGTCACGAACACCGGGGAGCTGTTTTTT.

There are many counts of this clonotype. V gene TRBV5-1 combines with J gene TRBJ1-1; D is unresolved. The CDR3 length is 14 residues. Germline-derived CDR1 and CDR2 are SGHRS and YFSETQ. Trimming took 0 bases from V and 2 from J, leaving 8 bases between them. The CDR3 region has the DNA TGCGCCAGCAGCTTGGAGGCAGGAAACACTGAAGCTTTCTTT. This translates into CASSLEAGNTEAFF.

This clonotype was seen repeatedly, ten times or more. This chain joins TRBV11-2 and TRBJ2-7; D is tentatively TRBD1 or TRBD2 (5 bases each). The CDR3 has 11 amino acids. The V gene's germline CDR1 is SGHAT and CDR2 FQNNGV. V lost 1 base, J lost 10 bases, and 8 bases lay in between. The CDR3 sequence: CASSLGRDQYF. The DNA of the CDR3 is TGTGCCAGCAGCTTAGGCAGGGACCAGTACTTC. Drawing the rest from reference TRBV11-2 and TRBJ2-7, the complete variable domain is EAGVAQSPRYKIIEKRQSVAFWCNPISGHATLYWYQQILGQGPKLLIQFQNNGVVDDSQLPKDRFSAERLKGVDSTLKIQPAKLEDSAVYLCASSLGRDQYFGPGTRLTVT.

This clonotype was seen only a few times. The chain couples TRBV12-3 or TRBV12-4 to TRBJ1-4; the D gene is possibly TRBD1 (5 bases). The CDR3 is 15 residues long. V was cut by 6 bases and J by 5 bases, with 16 bases left in between. The CDR3 reads CASRTGGGSNEKLFF. The DNA of the CDR3 is TGTGCCAGCAGAACCGGGGGGGGATCAAATGAAAAACTGTTTTTT.

CDR3 sequence: CASSEGHGIPQETQYF. The DNA for the CDR3 is TGTGCCAGCAGTGAGGGTCACGGGATCCCTCAAGAGACCCAGTACTTC. The rearrangement joins TRBV25-1 to TRBJ2-5, with D perhaps matching TRBD2 (5 bases). Germline V gene lookup returns CDR1 MGHDK and CDR2 SYGVNS. CDR3 size: 16 residues. V lost 3 bases to trimming and J lost 2 bases, with 16 bases between them.

This clonotype appeared many times. V and J are TRBV20-1 and TRBJ2-7, with D uncertain. Deletions cut 0 bases from V and 6 bases from J, with 15 bases between. The germline gives CDR1 DFQATT, CDR2 SNEGSKA (reference sequence). The CDR3 has 14 amino acids. The CDR3 region has the DNA TGCAGTGCTAGAGATCACGGCAGATTTAGCGAGCAGTACTTC. Translation gives CSARDHGRFSEQYF.

This clonotype came up many times. The genes are TRBV2 and TRBJ2-3; a weak D match, TRBD2 (5 bases). The CDR3 is made up of 13 amino acids. In germline, CDR1 is SNHLY, CDR2 FYNNEI. V lost 3 bases and J lost 6, with 10 bases in between. DNA for the CDR3: TGTGCCAGCAGTGAGGCGGGCCCTGATACGCAGTATTTT. This encodes CASSEAGPDTQYF.

J is TRBJ2-3 and V is TRBV6-2 or TRBV6-3; D unclear. V was shortened by 8 bases and J by 3 bases, with 12 bases between the two germline ends. The V gene's germline CDR1 is MNHEY and CDR2 SVGEGT. The CDR3 runs 13 residues. The CDR3 loop is CASAPSVTDTQYF. In DNA form, the CDR3 reads TGTGCCAGCGCTCCGTCGGTAACAGATACGCAGTATTTT.

This clonotype was counted ten times or more. The rearrangement joins TRBV28 to TRBJ2-7; D possibly corresponds to TRBD1 (6 bases). Germline V gene data show CDR1 as MDHEN and CDR2 as SYDVKM. V was pared by 5 bases and J by 9 bases, with 23 bases between. The CDR3 spans 15 residues. The CDR3 reads CASSPPGTREFGQYV. The DNA for the CDR3 is TGTGCCAGCAGTCCCCCCGGGACAAGGGAATTTGGGCAGTACGTC.

The chain joins TRBV11-1 to TRBJ2-2; no clear D gene. The CDR3 sequence is 14 residues long. Per germline, CDR1 SGHAT and CDR2 FQDESV (reference sequence). Trimming pared 5 bases from V and 2 bases from J, leaving 9 bases between. CDR3 region: CASSRKGNTGELFF. CDR3 sequence (DNA): TGTGCCAGCAGCCGTAAGGGCAACACCGGGGAGCTGTTTTTT. The variable domain in full, completed from reference TRBV11-1 and TRBJ2-2, reads EAEVAQSPRYKITEKSQAVAFWCDPISGHATLYWYRQILGQGPELLVQFQDESVVDDSQLPKDRFSAERLKGVDSTLKIQPAELGDSAMYLCASSRKGNTGELFFGEGSRLTVL.

The chain employs TRBV6-2 or TRBV6-3 and TRBJ1-2, with D perhaps matching TRBD1 (5 bases). V shed 6 bases and J shed 4 bases, with 15 bases lying between them. The CDR3 loop spans 14 amino acids. CDR1 and CDR2 from the germline V gene are MNHEY and SVGEGT. In DNA, the CDR3 is TGTGCCAGCAGCCTAGGACACGGGGGCTATGGCTACACCTTC. This sequence encodes CASSLGHGGYGYTF.

The chain combines TRBV10-3 with TRBJ2-1; the D is unclear. Deletions cut 4 bases from V and 0 bases from J, with 13 bases between. The CDR3 runs to 16 residues. CDR1 ENHRY and CDR2 SYGVKD come from the germline V gene. The CDR3 DNA reads TGTGCCATCAGTGGGTCGACTGAGAGCTCCTACAATGAGCAGTTCTTC. Amino acids: CAISGSTESSYNEQFF.

V usage is TRBV28 and J usage is TRBJ2-1; 7 nucleotides match TRBD1. From germline, CDR1 is MDHEN and CDR2 SYDVKM. The CDR3 is 15 residues long. The ends lost 8 bases at V and 5 bases at J; junction bases unmatched: 12. CDR3 sequence (DNA): TGTGCCAGCTGTCTCTCCGGACAGGCGGACAATGAGCAGTTCTTC. This sequence encodes CASCLSGQADNEQFF.

This clonotype was detected only a few times. The rearrangement links TRBV10-3 to TRBJ1-1; unclear D gene. V lost 10 bases and J 2 bases, leaving 17 bases between the germline ends. The germline CDR1 and CDR2 sequences are ENHRY and SYGVKD. The CDR3 loop spans 14 amino acids. The CDR3 is CASRKASENTEAFF. The DNA for the CDR3 is TGTGCCAGCCGGAAAGCCTCTGAAAACACTGAAGCTTTCTTT.

CDR3 sequence (DNA): TGTGCCAGCAGTCCCCAGTGGGGGAGCTCCTACGAGCAGTACTTC. Its translation is CASSPQWGSSYEQYF. The rearrangement links TRBV28 to TRBJ2-7; D assignment may be TRBD1 or TRBD2 (5 bases each). Trimming removed 5 bases at V and 0 bases at J, with 14 bases between. Per germline, CDR1 MDHEN and CDR2 SYDVKM. The CDR3 contains 15 residues.

This clonotype was detected ten times or more. This sequence joins TRBV5-5 and TRBJ2-7; perhaps TRBD1 as D (5 bases). CDR3 length: 14 residues. Germline values: CDR1 SGHKS, CDR2 YYEKEE (reference sequence). With 1 base removed from V and 1 base from J, the gap between germline ends came to 9 bases. The CDR3 DNA reads TGTGCCAGCAGCTTGCGTCAGGGATCCTACGAGCAGTACTTC. This codes for CASSLRQGSYEQYF.